This TCR beta chain was recovered during a study of blood T cell repertoires in COVID-19 (dated by TCRdb to the early 2020s). Concerning the study at large: Samples covering the acute and convalescent phases of COVID-19 were provided by collaborators in the United States, Italy and Spain. Deeply sampled blood TCRbeta repertoires from subjects exposed to, actively infected with, or recovered from COVID-19 were included in the dataset. The prospective study material was composed of cDNA or gDNA derived from T cells, B-cell-depleted T cells, or PBMCs. Sample metadata almost always included a de-identified subject ID, COVID-19 status, age in years and sex. The repertoires were made available in a free public database intended to serve as a resource for research on the immune response to SARS-CoV-2. Where HLA class I and class II types were available, the types were taken from metadata supplied by the sample provider, not from assay-based typing. Samples were obtained from the ongoing ImmuneRACE study (first 160 participants) and from about 1,300 subjects provided by 6 global collaborators. Beyond this particular receptor, the publication reports: Clinical and demographic metadata were provided uncurated, with the amount varying by source and participant.

TCRbeta CDR3 regions were amplified from genomic DNA using the immunoSEQ Assay, a bias-controlled multiplex PCR. On the study's bioinformatics: The number of nucleated cells in each sample was estimated by amplification of reference gene primers within the assay. To quantify the absolute abundance of each unique TCRbeta CDR3 rearrangement, sequence reads were collapsed and filtered. Productive Simpson clonality was computed per sample as the square root of Simpson's diversity index over productive rearrangements. Sourced from immuneACCESS, this table was stored by TCRdb with only in-frame sequences that have V and J called. A share of the clones is absent; for the studies checked, an unresolved V gene accounts for under half, and the remainder has no known explanation. The V and J calls and clone size come from that table; D and trimming were worked out from the DNA. Present in this sample are about 230,000 clones, about nine tenths of which were seen just once. The ten largest make up 9.5% to 13% of the sample.

At one collaborating source in Seattle, patients were enrolled during active infection and were followed longitudinally through the course of disease. Each collaborating institution followed its own protocols to collect whole blood in K2EDTA tubes. For TCRbeta analysis, collaborator samples were shipped as frozen whole blood, as isolated PBMCs, or as DNA extracted from either sample type. Comment on this clone: Its target antigen remains unknown. The record has no base qualities; no much larger clone is one base away.

Sequenced input: peripheral blood. This receptor was taken from a man aged 50-60 years with COVID-19, enrolled during active disease.

The CDR3 sequence is CASSQASVSYEQYF. The DNA sequence is TGTGCCAGCAGCCAAGCTAGCGTATCCTACGAGCAGTACTTC. The chain is assembled from TRBV3-1 (or the pseudogene TRBV3-2) and TRBJ2-7, and perhaps TRBD2 as D gene, on 6 matching bases. From its cysteine to its phenylalanine, the CDR3 spans 14 amino acids. The DNA shown is the 42-base CDR3, in frame from base 1. Relative to germline, V is 1 base shorter and J is 1 base shorter, with 8 bases between their ends. From the germline V gene (reference sequence), CDR1 is LGHDT and CDR2 is YNNKEL.